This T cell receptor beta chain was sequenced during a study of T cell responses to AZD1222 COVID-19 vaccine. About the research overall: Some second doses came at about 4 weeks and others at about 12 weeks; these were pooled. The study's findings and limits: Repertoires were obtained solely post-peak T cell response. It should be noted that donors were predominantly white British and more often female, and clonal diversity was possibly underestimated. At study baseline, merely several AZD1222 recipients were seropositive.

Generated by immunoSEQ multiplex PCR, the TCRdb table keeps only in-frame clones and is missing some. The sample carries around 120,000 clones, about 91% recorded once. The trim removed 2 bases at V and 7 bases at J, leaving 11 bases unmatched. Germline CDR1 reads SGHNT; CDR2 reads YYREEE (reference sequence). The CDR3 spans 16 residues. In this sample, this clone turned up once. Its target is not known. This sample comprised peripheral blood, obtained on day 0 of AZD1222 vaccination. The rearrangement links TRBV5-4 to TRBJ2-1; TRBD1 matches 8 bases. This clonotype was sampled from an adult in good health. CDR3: CASSFALRTGFNEQFF. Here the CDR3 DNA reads TGTGCCAGCAGCTTTGCCCTCCGGACAGGGTTTAATGAGCAGTTCTTC.